The 18 T cell receptor beta chains listed next were all sequenced from one sample in a study of T cell repertoires in ileal Crohn's disease. TCRdb's copy holds only in-frame clones and misses some; the assay was immunoSEQ multiplex PCR. The data show a few thousand clones, about 81% seen once. Material for sequencing was ileal tissue. These receptor sequences come from an adult with Crohn's disease.

V usage is TRBV15 and J usage is TRBJ2-7; possibly TRBD2 for D (7 bases). This CDR3 has 13 amino acids. Trimming removed 8 bases from V and 5 bases from J, with 16 bases in between. CDR1 and CDR2 from the germline V gene are LNHNV and YYDKDF (reference sequence). DNA for the CDR3: TGTGCCACCCAACCCGGGGGGCCCCACGAGCAGTACTTC. Residues: CATQPGGPHEQYF.

The chain carries TRBV10-3 and TRBJ1-5; a possible D gene is TRBD1 (5 bases). Per germline, CDR1 ENHRY and CDR2 SYGVKD. V shed 2 bases and J shed 6 bases, with 14 bases lying between them. The CDR3 runs 15 residues. The CDR3 region is CAISEVRTGGQPQHF. The CDR3 region has the DNA TGTGCCATCAGTGAGGTTAGGACGGGGGGTCAGCCCCAGCATTTT.

This clone was picked up a small number of times. In DNA form, the CDR3 reads TGCAGTGGCCAGGGGCCGGAGACCCAGTACTTC. Translating it yields CSGQGPETQYF. This chain uses TRBV20-1 with TRBJ2-5; possible D gene TRBD1, 6 bases. The CDR3 runs to 11 residues. Germline assignment: CDR1 DFQATT and CDR2 SNEGSKA (reference sequence). Trimming shortened V by 7 bases and J by 5 bases, and 11 bases separated the two germline ends.

The V gene is TRBV18, the J gene TRBJ1-2, with D uncertain. The V gene lost 3 bases and the J gene lost 0 bases, with 11 bases spanning the gap. The CDR3 has 15 amino acids. Looked up from germline, CDR1 is KGHSH and CDR2 is LQKENI. The CDR3 region has the DNA TGTGCCAGCTCACCGGGTACAGTTCCTAACTATGGCTACACCTTC. This translates into CASSPGTVPNYGYTF.

This clone came up once. CDR3 residues: CASSESGQGGTQYF. In DNA form, the CDR3 reads TGTGCCAGCAGTGAAAGCGGGCAGGGGGGGACCCAGTACTTC. The chain employs TRBV2 and TRBJ2-5, with D possibly matching TRBD1 (7 bases). CDR3 size: 14 residues. Germline CDR1 reads SNHLY; CDR2 reads FYNNEI. V was cut by 2 bases and J by 7 bases, with 14 bases left in between.

The V call is TRBV14, the J call TRBJ2-1, with a weak D call TRBD2 (7 bases). This CDR3 is 18 amino acids long. Germline loops: CDR1 SGHDN, CDR2 FVKESK. The ends were cut back, 3 bases at V and 6 bases at J, with 24 bases in the middle. CDR3 bases: TGTGCCAGCAGCCACCCTAAGGTTGGAAGGGGAGGGGGCAATGAGCAGTTCTTC. This gives the protein CASSHPKVGRGGGNEQFF.

This clone was found once. The chain couples TRBV6-5 to TRBJ1-1, with D uncertain. The CDR3 runs to 13 residues. The V gene lost 8 bases and the J gene lost 6 bases, with 16 bases spanning the gap. Germline-derived CDR1 and CDR2 are MNHEY and SVGAGI. As DNA, the CDR3 is TGTGCCAGCGAAATCTCGAGGCCGGCTGAAGCTTTCTTT. Translation: CASEISRPAEAFF.

The J gene is TRBJ2-7, the V gene TRBV6-6; 9 bases map to TRBD1. Trimming at V came to 3 bases and at J to 5 bases, leaving 5 bases not matched to a gene. This CDR3 is 14 amino acids long. The germline V gene encodes CDR1 MNHNY and CDR2 SVGAGI (reference sequence). The CDR3 nucleotides are TGTGCCAGCAGTTATGGGACAGGGTCCCACGAGCAGTACTTC. The encoded protein is CASSYGTGSHEQYF.

The chain joins TRBV4-3 to TRBJ2-1, with a possible D match to TRBD2 (6 bases). This CDR3 has 13 amino acids. The V end lost 0 bases, the J end lost 9 bases, and 9 bases lay between the germline ends. The V gene's germline CDR1 is LGHNA and CDR2 YSLEER. CDR3 in amino acids: CASSQESRGEQFF. CDR3 bases: TGCGCCAGCAGCCAAGAATCGCGGGGTGAGCAGTTCTTC.

The genes are TRBV5-1 and TRBJ1-2, with D tentatively TRBD1 (5 bases). Germline CDR1 SGHRS, CDR2 YFSETQ. The CDR3 has 15 residues. Trimming removed 0 bases from V and 4 bases from J, with 13 bases in between. The CDR3 sequence: CASSLEAGRGYGYTF. The CDR3 nucleotides are TGCGCCAGCAGCTTGGAAGCGGGGCGCGGCTATGGCTACACCTTC.

The V and J genes are TRBV9 and TRBJ2-2, with 7 bases lining up with TRBD2. The V and J ends lost 3 bases and 4 bases, in that order; junction bases with no gene match: 3. CDR3 size: 14 residues. CDR1 and CDR2 from the germline V gene are SGDLS and YYNGEE. The CDR3: CASSATSTTGELFF. The DNA for the CDR3 is TGTGCCAGCAGCGCGACTAGCACCACCGGGGAGCTGTTTTTT.

The V and J genes are TRBV7-2 and TRBJ2-7; D perhaps matches TRBD2 (5 bases). The CDR3 loop spans 13 amino acids. V was shortened by 2 bases and J by 5 bases, with 10 bases between the two germline ends. In germline, CDR1 is SGHTA, CDR2 FQGNSA. CDR3 in DNA: TGTGCCAGCAGCTTATTCGAGGGCGACGAGCAGTACTTC. Its protein is CASSLFEGDEQYF.

The rearrangement links TRBV5-1 to TRBJ2-7; D not certain. V was pared by 1 base and J by 3 bases, with 8 bases between. Per the germline V gene, CDR1 is SGHRS and CDR2 is YFSETQ. The CDR3 is 13 amino acids. CDR3 nucleotides: TGCGCCAGCAGCTTGTTAGGAGACTACGAGCAGTACTTC. Translating gives CASSLLGDYEQYF.

The V and J genes are TRBV5-4 and TRBJ2-7, with D perhaps TRBD1 (6 bases). From germline, CDR1 is SGHNT and CDR2 YYREEE (reference sequence). This CDR3 is built from 13 residues. V lost 2 bases and J lost 3, with 9 bases in between. The CDR3 bases are TGTGCCAGCAGCTTTGGACAGCGCTACGAGCAGTACTTC. This gives the protein CASSFGQRYEQYF.

V usage is TRBV18 and J usage is TRBJ1-1; TRBD1 might be the D (6 bases). The V gene lost 4 bases and the J gene lost 0 bases, with 6 bases spanning the gap. Germline V gene data show CDR1 as KGHSH and CDR2 as LQKENI. The CDR3 runs to 13 residues. CDR3 nucleotides: TGTGCCAGCTCACAGGGGGTGAACACTGAAGCTTTCTTT. It is translated as CASSQGVNTEAFF.

This clone was seen just once. The CDR3 DNA sequence: TGTGCCAGCATCAGGACACTGGCAGGCTACGAGCAGTACTTC. Its translation: CASIRTLAGYEQYF. V usage is TRBV6-1 and J usage is TRBJ2-7, with D possibly matching TRBD1 (5 bases). Per the germline V gene, CDR1 is MNHNS and CDR2 is SASEGT. The CDR3 consists of 14 residues. The V and J ends lost 7 bases and 3 bases respectively, with 16 bases between them.

This sequence joins TRBV7-3 and TRBJ2-7, with a tentative D call TRBD2 (5 bases). Trimming took off 5 bases at V and 5 bases at J, with 13 bases between the two ends. CDR3 length: 13 residues. Germline V gene lookup returns CDR1 SGHTA and CDR2 FQGTGA. CDR3 sequence: CASSLTTRDEQYF. The CDR3 DNA reads as TGTGCCAGCAGCCTGACGACGAGGGACGAGCAGTACTTC.

The gene calls are TRBV28 and TRBJ2-3, with 7 bases lining up with TRBD2. Unmatched junction bases numbered 12, after V lost 4 bases and J lost 2 bases. The CDR3 contains 17 residues. Germline loops: CDR1 MDHEN, CDR2 SYDVKM. In DNA, the CDR3 is TGTGCCAGCAGTTCCCCCCCGGGCGGGGGAGCCACAGATACGCAGTATTTT. Translating it yields CASSSPPGGGATDTQYF.